The 17 T cell receptor beta chains reported below all come from one sample, sequenced in a study of blood T cell repertoires in COVID-19 (dated by TCRdb to 2020 to 2022). The protocol used for the library was the immunoSEQ multiplex PCR assay. Entries here come from immuneACCESS through TCRdb and include only in-frame sequences with V and J called. Some clones fail to appear in such tables; in the studies checked, an unresolved V gene covers under half of the shortfall, and the cause of the remainder is unknown. The sample records around 200,000 clones, 85% of which are singletons. Together, the top ten hold under 20% of the sample. The sequencing input was PBMCs or T cells enriched from blood (not recorded which). These receptors came from a man aged 40-50 years who had recovered from COVID-19.

The genes are TRBV4-2 and TRBJ2-7; D may be TRBD1 (5 bases). Germline lookup yields CDR1 LGHNA and CDR2 YNFKEQ. V shed 2 bases and J shed 2 bases, with 7 bases lying between them. The CDR3 sequence is 13 residues long. CDR3 nucleotides: TGTGCCAGCAGCCAACAGGGTGCCTACGAGCAGTACTTC. This codes for CASSQQGAYEQYF.

Comments on this clone: An end of the junction differs from the germline gene, which may be a read error. CDR3 region: CASSSLTGGKYF. The CDR3 DNA sequence: TGTGCCAGCAGTTCCCTGACAGGGGGCAAATATTTC. V gene TRBV28 combines with J gene TRBJ2-7, with 10 bases aligning to TRBD1. Germline loops: CDR1 MDHEN, CDR2 SYDVKM. CDR3 length: 12 amino acids.

Only a few counts were recorded for this clone. The gene calls are TRBV10-3 and TRBJ2-1; 12 nucleotides agree with TRBD2. This CDR3 comprises 17 residues. In germline, CDR1 is ENHRY, CDR2 SYGVKD. J lost 3 bases, V lost 5 bases, and 8 bases had no gene match. DNA of the CDR3: TGTGCCATCAGTTATTCCGGGACTAGCGGGCTCTACAATGAGCAGTTCTTC. It encodes CAISYSGTSGLYNEQFF.

The V and J genes are TRBV10-3 and TRBJ1-1; D perhaps matches TRBD1 (6 bases). V lost 10 bases to trimming and J lost 2 bases, with 14 bases between them. CDR1 is ENHRY, CDR2 SYGVKD, per germline. The CDR3 runs to 13 residues. CDR3 region: CATNGQLNTEAFF. As DNA, the CDR3 is TGTGCCACCAACGGACAGCTAAACACTGAAGCTTTCTTT.

This rearrangement joins TRBV5-1 to TRBJ2-1, with TRBD2 identical over 7 bases. The V gene end was trimmed by 2 bases and the J gene end by 0 bases; junction bases not matched to a gene: 2. The CDR3 sequence is 15 residues long. Germline V gene sequence: CDR1 SGHRS, CDR2 YFSETQ. The chain's CDR3 is CASSFGGSSYNEQFF. The DNA for the CDR3 is TGCGCCAGCAGCTTCGGCGGGAGCTCCTACAATGAGCAGTTCTTC.

V usage is TRBV2 and J usage is TRBJ1-2, with 8 bases that match TRBD1. CDR3 length equals 15 residues. The trim removed 8 bases at V and 1 base at J, leaving 9 bases unmatched. CDR1 and CDR2 (germline): SNHLY, FYNNEI. Here the CDR3 DNA reads TGTGCCAGCTACCGGGACAGGAACCTTAACTATGGCTACACCTTC. The encoded protein is CASYRDRNLNYGYTF. Variable domain in full (rest from reference TRBV2 and TRBJ1-2): EPEVTQTPSHQVTQMGQEVILRCVPISNHLYFYWYRQILGQKVEFLVSFYNNEISEKSEIFDDQFSVERPDGSNFTLKIRSTKLEDSAMYFCASYRDRNLNYGYTFGSGTRLTVV.

The genes are TRBV7-3 and TRBJ2-5, with 8 bases fitting TRBD2. Germline assignment: CDR1 SGHTA and CDR2 FQGTGA. V lost 3 bases and J lost 5; bases outside the gene matches: 2. The CDR3 contains 13 residues. CDR3 sequence reads: CASSLGLEETQYF. Here the CDR3 DNA reads TGTGCCAGCAGCTTGGGACTAGAGGAGACCCAGTACTTC.

This chain links TRBV29-1 with TRBJ2-7, with TRBD2 identical over 11 bases. The CDR3 runs to 14 residues. From germline, CDR1 is SQVTM and CDR2 ANQGSEA. V shed 6 bases, J shed 5 bases, and the junction held 9 bases outside the gene matches. As DNA, the CDR3 is TGCAGCGTAGCAACTAGCGGGAGTATTAACGAGCAGTACTTC. Translated: CSVATSGSINEQYF.

The chain uses TRBV28 and TRBJ2-3, with 7 nucleotides matching TRBD1. CDR1 and CDR2 from the germline V gene are MDHEN and SYDVKM. This CDR3 has 15 amino acids. With V trimmed by 0 bases and J by 0 bases, 0 bases remained unmatched. This CDR3 reads CASSLWGQSTDTQYF. CDR3 coding DNA: TGTGCCAGCAGTTTATGGGGACAGAGCACAGATACGCAGTATTTT.

This sequence joins TRBV2 and TRBJ2-1, with 9 bases identical to TRBD2. CDR1 is SNHLY, CDR2 FYNNEI, per germline. The V gene end was trimmed by 5 bases and the J gene end by 7 bases; junction bases not matched to a gene: 6. CDR3 length: 14 residues. CDR3 in amino acids: CASSSGLASNEQFF. The DNA of the CDR3 is TGTGCCAGCAGTTCAGGACTAGCGAGTAATGAGCAGTTCTTC.

V usage is TRBV5-8 and J usage is TRBJ1-5, with D perhaps matching TRBD1 (5 bases). V lost 7 bases, J lost 7 bases, and 21 bases lay in between. The CDR3 consists of 15 residues. Germline V lookup: CDR1 SGHTS, CDR2 YDEGEE. CDR3 coding DNA: TGTGCCAGCGATATTCCACTGGGGGGAGGGCAGCCCCAGCATTTT. Protein: CASDIPLGGGQPQHF.

CDR3 protein: CSVELGSEAFF. CDR3 DNA sequence: TGCAGCGTAGAACTCGGGAGTGAAGCTTTCTTT. This sequence joins TRBV29-1 and TRBJ1-1, with D unresolved. Trimming took off 6 bases at V and 7 bases at J, with 12 bases between the two ends. This CDR3 is built from 11 residues. Per the germline V gene, CDR1 is SQVTM and CDR2 is ANQGSEA. The full variable domain, in which reference TRBV29-1 and TRBJ1-1 provide the parts outside the CDR3, is SAVISQKPSRDICQRGTSLTIQCQVDSQVTMMFWYRQQPGQSLTLIATANQGSEATYESGFVIDKFPISRPNLTFSTLTVSNMSPEDSSIYLCSVELGSEAFFGQGTRLTVV.

The chain is built from TRBV6-6 and TRBJ1-5; 7 nucleotides agree with TRBD1. CDR1 and CDR2 (germline): MNHNY, SVGAGI (reference sequence). This CDR3 is built from 16 residues. V was clipped by 6 bases and J by 3 bases; unmatched bases: 11. CDR3 nucleotide sequence: TGTGCCAGCAGCCCCTCGACAGGGACCTACAATCAGCCCCAGCATTTT. Translating gives CASSPSTGTYNQPQHF.

The J gene is TRBJ1-2, the V gene TRBV5-5, with 7 positions matching TRBD1. Unmatched junction bases numbered 12, after V lost 7 bases and J lost 3 bases. Germline assignment: CDR1 SGHKS and CDR2 YYEKEE (reference sequence). The CDR3 has 15 residues. This CDR3 reads CASQDEPQGHYGYTF. CDR3 sequence (DNA): TGTGCCAGCCAGGACGAACCACAGGGGCACTATGGCTACACCTTC.

The rearrangement joins TRBV3-1 (or the pseudogene TRBV3-2) to TRBJ2-1; 9 bases map to TRBD2. Germline V gene lookup returns CDR1 LGHDT and CDR2 YNNKEL (reference sequence). Unmatched junction bases numbered 5, after V lost 5 bases and J lost 3 bases. The CDR3 runs to 15 residues. CDR3 amino acids: CASSFTTSGYNEQFF. CDR3 nucleotides: TGTGCCAGCAGCTTCACGACTAGCGGCTACAATGAGCAGTTCTTC.

This chain joins TRBV7-2 and TRBJ2-3, with unresolved D. Trimming removed 2 bases from V and 2 bases from J, with 8 bases in between. CDR1 is SGHTA, CDR2 FQGNSA, per germline. CDR3 length equals 14 residues. The CDR3 bases are TGTGCCAGCAGCTTATTAACTTCCACAGATACGCAGTATTTT. It encodes CASSLLTSTDTQYF. Supplemented by reference TRBV7-2 and TRBJ2-3, the full variable domain reads GAGVSQSPSNKVTEKGKDVELRCDPISGHTALYWYRQSLGQGLEFLIYFQGNSAPDKSGLPSDRFSAERTGGSVSTLTIQRTQQEDSAVYLCASSLLTSTDTQYFGPGTRLTVL.

The count of this clone is one. CDR3 bases: TGTGCCAGCAGTTTTCGGCGGGAGAACAGCGAGCAGTACTTC. Its translation: CASSFRRENSEQYF. The V and J genes are TRBV27 and TRBJ2-7; 7 bases are a match to TRBD2. The germline CDR1 and CDR2 sequences are MNHEY and SMNVEV (reference sequence). Unmatched junction bases numbered 8, after V lost 3 bases and J lost 6 bases. This CDR3 is built from 14 residues.